The clone carrying this T cell receptor beta chain is a singleton in its sample. The data derive from a study of cytomegalovirus exposure and HLA in healthy donors. The PCR contained 60 Vbeta and 13 Jbeta primers. Clones were sequenced by immunoSEQ multiplex PCR, and TCRdb holds only the in-frame ones, with some missing. This table holds 90,000 to 120,000 clones, less than 85% found once. The CDR3 has 14 amino acids. CDR1 and CDR2 from the germline V gene are SGHTA and FQGNSA. Deletions cut 5 bases from V and 8 bases from J, with 13 bases between. This TCR was sampled from a man younger than 30 in good health and CMV-seronegative. The chain uses TRBV7-2 and TRBJ1-6; maybe TRBD1 (6 bases). The sequenced material came from PBMCs. This CDR3 reads CASSRDTADSPLHF. In nucleotides, the CDR3 is TGTGCCAGCAGCCGGGACACAGCAGATTCACCCCTCCACTTT.